These 22 T cell receptor beta chains were sequenced from one sample in a study of blood T cell repertoires in COVID-19. Here immunoSEQ multiplex PCR was the method, and the copy in TCRdb shows in-frame clones only, minus some. Among some 270,000 clones listed, roughly 82% were seen once. The sample was peripheral blood. These receptors were taken from a woman over 75 with COVID-19, enrolled during active disease.

The rearrangement joins TRBV19 to TRBJ1-2; 7 bases fit TRBD1. The CDR3 is 14 residues long. Germline CDR1 reads LNHDA; CDR2 reads SQIVND (reference sequence). Germline trimming cut 6 bases from V and 4 bases from J; bases unmatched to any gene: 8. CDR3 DNA sequence: TGTGCCAGTAGCCCGGAAGGGGGCCGCTATGGCTACACCTTC. Protein sequence: CASSPEGGRYGYTF.

This chain uses TRBV6-6 with TRBJ1-6, with 8 bases identical to TRBD1. CDR1 MNHNY and CDR2 SVGAGI come from the germline V gene (reference sequence). The CDR3 is 15 residues long. With V trimmed by 5 bases and J by 10 bases, 10 bases remained unmatched. CDR3 nucleotides: TGTGCCAGCAGTGGAGGACAGGGACCGGGGTCACCCCTCCACTTT. Translating it yields CASSGGQGPGSPLHF.

V gene TRBV6-5 combines with J gene TRBJ1-1; the D is unclear. Deletions cut 5 bases from V and 4 bases from J, with 14 bases between. This CDR3 is built from 14 residues. Looked up from germline, CDR1 is MNHEY and CDR2 is SVGAGI. The chain's CDR3 is CASSPQVRGTEAFF. Here the CDR3 DNA reads TGTGCCAGCAGTCCCCAGGTTCGGGGCACTGAAGCTTTCTTT.

This chain connects TRBV3-1 (or the pseudogene TRBV3-2) to TRBJ1-2; D remains unclear. V lost 1 base, J lost 8 bases, and 8 bases lay in between. CDR1 and CDR2 from the germline V gene are LGHDT and YNNKEL (reference sequence). The CDR3 covers 12 residues. The CDR3 DNA reads as TGTGCCAGCAGCCAAGGAACTAGGGGCTACACCTTC. Translation gives CASSQGTRGYTF.

The genes are TRBV2 and TRBJ2-3; the match to TRBD2 covers 7 bases. The CDR3 extends over 15 amino acids. After removal of 4 bases from V and 0 bases from J, the junction contained 4 bases not matched to a gene. Germline V gene lookup returns CDR1 SNHLY and CDR2 FYNNEI. CDR3 DNA sequence: TGTGCCAGCAGTGCTGCTAGCGGCAGCACAGATACGCAGTATTTT. Its protein is CASSAASGSTDTQYF.

This chain joins TRBV28 and TRBJ2-2, with 9 bases aligning to TRBD2. Trimming took 5 bases from V and 1 from J; bases not matched to a gene: 2. This CDR3 is 15 amino acids long. Per the germline V gene, CDR1 is MDHEN and CDR2 is SYDVKM. The CDR3 here is CASSPSGVNTGELFF. The CDR3 region has the DNA TGTGCCAGCAGTCCTAGCGGGGTGAACACCGGGGAGCTGTTTTTT.

The chain recombines TRBV7-9 with TRBJ2-4; D not certain. The V and J ends lost 4 bases and 6 bases respectively, with 4 bases between them. CDR3 length equals 11 residues. The germline V gene has CDR1 SEHNR and CDR2 FQNEAQ (reference sequence). The CDR3 DNA reads TGTGCCAGCAGCTCGGGAAACATTCAGTACTTC. Encoded protein: CASSSGNIQYF.

The chain couples TRBV2 to TRBJ1-6; TRBD1 matches at 8 bases. This CDR3 contains 15 residues. V was clipped by 4 bases and J by 9 bases; unmatched bases: 8. Germline V lookup: CDR1 SNHLY, CDR2 FYNNEI. The CDR3 nucleotides read TGTGCCAGCAGTGGGGCAGGGGGCTATGGTTCACCCCTCCACTTT. It codes for CASSGAGGYGSPLHF.

This clone was seen only a few times. The chain uses TRBV28 and TRBJ1-6, with 7 bases matching TRBD1. The junction had 18 bases not matched to a gene; V was cut back by 2 bases and J by 8 bases. This CDR3 is 19 amino acids long. Looked up from germline, CDR1 is MDHEN and CDR2 is SYDVKM. The CDR3, as DNA: TGTGCCAGCAGTTTAAATTCCTACGGACAGGCATATAGGGATTCACCCCTCCACTTT. This translates into CASSLNSYGQAYRDSPLHF.

This clone has only one observation. This chain connects TRBV5-4 to TRBJ2-7, with 8 bases that match TRBD2. The J segment lost 4 bases and the V segment lost 4 bases, leaving 7 bases of the junction unmatched. CDR3 length: 14 residues. Germline CDR1 is SGHNT and CDR2 is YYREEE (reference sequence). This chain's CDR3 is CASSRGLDPYEQYF. For the CDR3, the DNA is TGTGCCAGCAGCCGGGGACTAGATCCTTACGAGCAGTACTTC.

The rearrangement uses TRBV7-2 and TRBJ2-5, with 9 bases that match TRBD2. V lost 7 bases to trimming and J lost 3 bases; unmatched junction nucleotides: 6. The CDR3 sequence is 14 residues long. Germline values: CDR1 SGHTA, CDR2 FQGNSA. The CDR3: CASISGGSEETQYF. In nucleotides, the CDR3 is TGTGCCAGCATTAGCGGGGGAAGCGAAGAGACCCAGTACTTC.

The chain recombines TRBV5-1 with TRBJ2-1; 7 nucleotides line up with TRBD1. From germline, CDR1 is SGHRS and CDR2 YFSETQ. This CDR3 has 14 residues. J was trimmed by 5 bases and V by 1 base; bases with no gene match: 3. The CDR3 spells CASSLTGTDNEQFF. The CDR3 bases are TGCGCCAGCAGCTTGACCGGGACAGACAATGAGCAGTTCTTC.

This chain joins TRBV3-1 (or the pseudogene TRBV3-2) and TRBJ1-5; 7 bases fit TRBD1. Germline V gene sequence: CDR1 LGHDT, CDR2 YNNKEL (reference sequence). The CDR3 is 14 amino acids. V lost 4 bases and J lost 4; bases outside the gene matches: 4. The CDR3 region is CASSPSGGNQPQHF. In DNA form, the CDR3 reads TGTGCCAGCAGCCCCTCAGGGGGAAATCAGCCCCAGCATTTT.

CDR3 nucleotides: TGTGCCAGCAGTTTGGGCTACTACACTGAAGCTTTCTTT. This codes for CASSLGYYTEAFF. This chain links TRBV12-3 or TRBV12-4 with TRBJ1-1; the D is unclear. The CDR3 contains 13 residues. V lost 3 bases and J 3 bases, leaving 8 bases between the germline ends.

This chain's CDR3 is CASSNARGSLNYGYTF. In nucleotides, the CDR3 is TGTGCCAGTAGTAACGCAAGGGGCAGTCTTAACTATGGCTACACCTTC. The V call is TRBV19, the J call TRBJ1-2, with TRBD1 as a possible D gene (5 bases). The CDR3 has 16 amino acids. Trimming removed 4 bases at V and 1 base at J, with 16 bases between. In germline, CDR1 is LNHDA, CDR2 SQIVND (reference sequence).

The chain joins TRBV11-1 to TRBJ2-7; TRBD1 agrees at 7 bases. The J segment lost 1 base and the V segment lost 5 bases, leaving 8 bases of the junction unmatched. The CDR3 covers 15 residues. Germline CDR1 reads SGHAT; CDR2 reads FQDESV (reference sequence). The CDR3 reads CASSPDRVRSYEQYF. The CDR3 nucleotides read TGTGCCAGCAGCCCCGACAGGGTTCGGTCCTACGAGCAGTACTTC.

As for this clone: Other DNA variants within this sample encode the same CDR3. This rearrangement joins TRBV7-2 to TRBJ1-3; D is perhaps TRBD1 (6 bases). The CDR3 has 15 amino acids. Trimming removed 4 bases at V and 1 base at J, with 11 bases between. The germline V gene has CDR1 SGHTA and CDR2 FQGNSA. The CDR3 bases are TGTGCCAGCAGCTCTCAGGGGTTGTCTGGAAACACCATATATTTT. Protein sequence: CASSSQGLSGNTIYF.

The chain has TRBV19 and TRBJ1-5; no reliable D call. Trimming took off 4 bases at V and 3 bases at J, with 13 bases between the two ends. The CDR3 consists of 15 residues. Germline V CDR1 and CDR2: LNHDA, SQIVND (reference sequence). The CDR3 sequence is CASSTTDGSNQPQHF. In DNA, the CDR3 is TGTGCCAGTAGTACGACTGATGGTTCCAATCAGCCCCAGCATTTT.

The chain joins TRBV6-6 to TRBJ2-2, with 8 bases that match TRBD1. Trimming took 5 bases from V and 1 from J; bases not matched to a gene: 6. The germline V gene has CDR1 MNHNY and CDR2 SVGAGI (reference sequence). This CDR3 has 16 amino acids. CDR3 sequence (DNA): TGTGCCAGCAGTAACCACGGACAGGGGAACACCGGGGAGCTGTTTTTT. Translated: CASSNHGQGNTGELFF.

Comments on this clone: Other DNA sequences of this sample code for an identical CDR3. The chain recombines TRBV19 with TRBJ1-5; D remains ambiguous. CDR1 and CDR2 from the germline V gene are LNHDA and SQIVND (reference sequence). The CDR3 is 13 amino acids. The germline V and J ends were trimmed by 3 bases and 7 bases, with 10 bases remaining between them. CDR3 sequence: CASSISVNQPQHF. DNA for the CDR3: TGTGCCAGTAGTATTTCGGTTAACCAGCCCCAGCATTTT.

This chain uses TRBV2 with TRBJ1-5; 8 bases are a match to TRBD1. The V gene's germline CDR1 is SNHLY and CDR2 FYNNEI. CDR3 length: 15 residues. J gave up 0 bases and V 6 bases, and 4 bases lay outside the gene matches. The chain's CDR3 is CASRGTGFSNQPQHF. The CDR3 DNA reads TGTGCCAGCAGGGGGACAGGTTTTAGCAATCAGCCCCAGCATTTT.

The rearrangement uses TRBV9 and TRBJ1-2, with unresolved D. Trimming removed 2 bases from V and 4 bases from J, with 12 bases in between. Germline CDR1 is SGDLS and CDR2 is YYNGEE. CDR3 length equals 14 residues. Here the CDR3 DNA reads TGTGCCAGCAGCGTCGACCGGGGTTTCTATGGCTACACCTTC. This encodes CASSVDRGFYGYTF.